These 25 T cell receptor beta chains were all obtained from the same sample, sequenced in a study of T cells in Graves' hyperthyroidism and ophthalmopathy. Regions amplified from RNA transcripts were the TCR beta CDR3 regions. During a first-round RT-PCR of the TCR CDR3, the HTBI primer set was used. A single record per CDR3 protein comes from TCRdb applying MiXCR to the multiplex PCR reads. The table lists about 560,000 distinct CDR3 sequences, approximately 15% of them singletons. Sequencing was carried out using blood. These receptors were collected from a woman younger than 35 with Graves' hyperthyroidism.

The chain employs TRBV10-3 and TRBJ2-2; D possibly matches TRBD1 or TRBD2 (6 bases each). CDR3 length: 16 residues. V was clipped by 4 bases and J by 5 bases, with 17 bases between them. Germline CDR1 and CDR2: ENHRY and SYGVKD. CDR3 in DNA: TGTGCCATCAGTGCAGCCGGGGGCGGGAAAACCGGGGAGCTGTTTTTT. This translates into CAISAAGGGKTGELFF.

In its sample, this clonotype was seen many times. For the CDR3, the DNA is TGCAGTGCTTCTACCCTAGCGGGAGGGACAGATACGCAGTATTTT. Translation: CSASTLAGGTDTQYF. The V gene is TRBV20-1, the J gene TRBJ2-3; 12 nucleotides agree with TRBD2. CDR1 DFQATT and CDR2 SNEGSKA come from the germline V gene (reference sequence). The CDR3 runs to 15 residues. Trimming took 5 bases from V and 3 from J; bases not matched to a gene: 6.

The table lists this clonotype with a few counts. The chain recombines TRBV2 with TRBJ2-7; D is uncertain. V was pared by 7 bases and J by 2 bases, with 15 bases between. CDR3 length: 14 amino acids. From germline, CDR1 is SNHLY and CDR2 FYNNEI. The CDR3 sequence is CASTETPIPYEQYF. In nucleotides, the CDR3 is TGTGCCAGCACTGAGACACCTATTCCCTACGAGCAGTACTTC.

Comments on this clonotype: This clone may be a read error of a much larger clone one base away. V usage is TRBV7-2 and J usage is TRBJ1-6, with D tentatively TRBD1 (6 bases). CDR1 SGHTA and CDR2 FQGNSA come from the germline V gene. This CDR3 has 13 amino acids. With 3 bases removed from V and 10 bases from J, the gap between germline ends came to 10 bases. CDR3 sequence reads: CASSFAGTSPLHF. The DNA for the CDR3 is TGTGCCAGCAGCTTCGCAGGGACATCACCCCTCCACTTT.

This clonotype has a handful of counts. V usage is TRBV28 and J usage is TRBJ2-1; 7 bases are a match to TRBD1. V gave up 4 bases and J gave up 5 bases; unmatched junction bases: 8. The CDR3 length is 15 residues. Germline values: CDR1 MDHEN, CDR2 SYDVKM. The CDR3 DNA sequence: TGTGCCAGCAGTTCCAGGGGGTTCGCACACAATGAGCAGTTCTTC. It is translated as CASSSRGFAHNEQFF. The full variable domain, rest sourced from reference TRBV28 and TRBJ2-1, is DVKVTQSSRYLVKRTGEKVFLECVQDMDHENMFWYRQDPGLGLRLIYFSYDVKMKEKGDIPEGYSVSREKKERFSLILESASTNQTSMYLCASSSRGFAHNEQFFGPGTRLTVL.

This clonotype was picked up many times. V usage is TRBV30 and J usage is TRBJ1-2; D remains unclear. Trimming shortened V by 1 base and J by 5 bases, and 5 bases separated the two germline ends. Germline values: CDR1 GTSNPN, CDR2 SVGIG (reference sequence). The CDR3 runs 11 residues. CDR3 DNA sequence: TGTGCCTGGAGTGCGGTTTATGGCTACACCTTC. Its protein product is CAWSAVYGYTF.

This clonotype was counted a few times. Germline is not matched at one junction end, which may reflect a read error. The V call is TRBV7-3, the J call TRBJ2-5; TRBD2 aligns across 13 bases. The length of the CDR3 is 17 residues. The germline V gene has CDR1 SGHTA and CDR2 FQGTGA. This CDR3 reads CASSLTGGLAGEETQYF. As DNA, the CDR3 is TGTGCCAGCAGCCTAACCGGAGGACTAGCGGGGGAAGAGACCCAGTACTTC.

This clonotype occurred many times. The gene calls are TRBV20-1 and TRBJ1-3; D is possibly TRBD1 (6 bases). CDR1 DFQATT and CDR2 SNEGSKA come from the germline V gene (reference sequence). The CDR3 runs 16 residues. Deletions cut 0 bases from V and 3 bases from J, with 15 bases between. CDR3 sequence reads: CSARDIWGAGGNTIYF. In DNA, the CDR3 is TGCAGTGCTAGAGATATTTGGGGGGCTGGTGGAAACACCATATATTTT.

The chain has TRBV19 and TRBJ1-5; 7 nucleotides line up with TRBD1. Per germline, CDR1 LNHDA and CDR2 SQIVND (reference sequence). Germline trimming cut 3 bases from V and 2 bases from J; bases unmatched to any gene: 10. CDR3 length: 17 amino acids. CDR3 loop: CASSILLDRLGNQPQHF. The CDR3 nucleotides are TGTGCCAGTAGTATCCTGTTGGACAGGTTGGGCAATCAGCCCCAGCATTTT. Filled out from reference TRBV19 and TRBJ1-5, the complete variable domain reads DGGITQSPKYLFRKEGQNVTLSCEQNLNHDAMYWYRQDPGQGLRLIYYSQIVNDFQKGDIAEGYSVSREKKESFPLTVTSAQKNPTAFYLCASSILLDRLGNQPQHFGDGTRLSIL.

The chain links TRBV7-2 to TRBJ1-2; TRBD1 matches 10 bases. V lost 4 bases and J lost 4; bases outside the gene matches: 12. CDR3 length equals 17 residues. Per the germline V gene, CDR1 is SGHTA and CDR2 is FQGNSA. The CDR3 region is CASSSPGQGSWSYGYTF. The CDR3 DNA reads as TGTGCCAGCAGCTCCCCGGGACAGGGGTCCTGGAGCTATGGCTACACCTTC.

The table lists this clonotype with a few counts. The V call is TRBV19, the J call TRBJ2-1, with TRBD2 matching 8 bases. Trimming removed 7 bases from V and 5 bases from J; junction bases left unmatched: 7. This CDR3 is built from 14 residues. The V gene's germline CDR1 is LNHDA and CDR2 SQIVND (reference sequence). The CDR3 here is CASNREGRHNEQFF. CDR3 bases: TGTGCCAGTAACCGGGAGGGCCGACACAATGAGCAGTTCTTC. The variable domain in full, with the rest retrieved from reference TRBV19 and TRBJ2-1, is DGGITQSPKYLFRKEGQNVTLSCEQNLNHDAMYWYRQDPGQGLRLIYYSQIVNDFQKGDIAEGYSVSREKKESFPLTVTSAQKNPTAFYLCASNREGRHNEQFFGPGTRLTVL.

This chain connects TRBV9 to TRBJ1-1; a weak D match, TRBD1 (6 bases). Germline V CDR1 and CDR2: SGDLS, YYNGEE. V was trimmed by 6 bases and J by 5 bases, leaving 20 bases between them. The length of the CDR3 is 15 residues. CDR3: CASTRPGADSTEAFF. DNA for the CDR3: TGTGCCAGCACCAGACCGGGGGCGGATTCAACTGAAGCTTTCTTT.

This clonotype was counted at least ten times. The rearrangement joins TRBV28 to TRBJ2-7; D could derive from TRBD1 or TRBD2 (6 bases each). Per the germline V gene, CDR1 is MDHEN and CDR2 is SYDVKM. V was clipped by 7 bases and J by 3 bases, with 19 bases between them. The CDR3 runs 15 residues. Here the CDR3 reads CASKPFGGFSYEQYF. For the CDR3, the DNA is TGTGCCAGCAAGCCCTTCGGGGGCTTCAGCTACGAGCAGTACTTC.

This clonotype was seen repeatedly, ten times or more. The gene calls are TRBV28 and TRBJ2-1; TRBD2 agrees at 8 bases. Trimming at V came to 8 bases and at J to 0 bases, leaving 0 bases not matched to a gene. CDR3 length: 13 residues. Germline V gene data show CDR1 as MDHEN and CDR2 as SYDVKM. In DNA form, the CDR3 reads TGTGCCAGCGGGACTAGCTCCTACAATGAGCAGTTCTTC. Its translation is CASGTSSYNEQFF.

This chain joins TRBV28 and TRBJ1-1; D is undetermined. Trimming pared 2 bases from V and 0 bases from J, leaving 13 bases between. The germline gives CDR1 MDHEN, CDR2 SYDVKM. The CDR3 extends over 16 amino acids. The CDR3 DNA follows: TGTGCCAGCAGTTTAATCGGGCGTAGCGTGAACACTGAAGCTTTCTTT. Translated, it gives CASSLIGRSVNTEAFF.

This clonotype appeared many times. The V and J genes are TRBV20-1 and TRBJ2-3; 10 bases are a match to TRBD2. The CDR3 consists of 16 residues. V was pared by 4 bases and J by 2 bases, with 9 bases of the junction left unmatched. CDR1 DFQATT and CDR2 SNEGSKA come from the germline V gene (reference sequence). CDR3 region: CSATTFTSGNTDTQYF. The CDR3, as DNA: TGCAGTGCTACAACTTTCACTAGCGGGAACACAGATACGCAGTATTTT.

V gene TRBV19 combines with J gene TRBJ2-4, with D possibly being TRBD1 (5 bases). This CDR3 has 14 amino acids. Germline values: CDR1 LNHDA, CDR2 SQIVND (reference sequence). Trimming took 7 bases from V and 2 from J, leaving 12 bases between them. CDR3 coding DNA: TGTGCCAGTACCCTGACAGAACCCAAAAACATTCAGTACTTC. Protein: CASTLTEPKNIQYF.

In its sample, this clonotype was seen many times. This sequence joins TRBV20-1 and TRBJ2-7, with D perhaps being TRBD1 or TRBD2 (5 bases each). The CDR3 length is 12 residues. V was shortened by 2 bases and J by 3 bases, with 8 bases between the two germline ends. Germline-derived CDR1 and CDR2 are DFQATT and SNEGSKA (reference sequence). CDR3 bases: TGCAGTGCTAGAACTGGGGGCTACGAGCAGTACTTC. Its translation: CSARTGGYEQYF.

This clonotype has only a few counts. The V and J genes are TRBV10-2 and TRBJ2-1, with no clear D. Germline CDR1 reads WSHSY; CDR2 reads SAAADI. The CDR3 loop spans 11 amino acids. V lost 2 bases and J 10 bases, leaving 6 bases between the germline ends. For the CDR3, the DNA is TGCGCCAGCAGTGAGGACCGCGAGCAGTTCTTC. It encodes CASSEDREQFF.

This clonotype has a count of ten or more. The gene calls are TRBV6-1 and TRBJ2-3, with a possible D match to TRBD1 (6 bases). Germline V gene data show CDR1 as MNHNS and CDR2 as SASEGT. The CDR3 spans 16 residues. Trimming cost V 6 bases and J 1 base, with 17 bases left between them. The CDR3 reads CASRLQRSGGTDTQYF. Here the CDR3 DNA reads TGTGCCAGCAGGCTACAACGGTCAGGGGGCACAGATACGCAGTATTTT.

The chain links TRBV20-1 to TRBJ1-1; no firm D call. The germline V gene has CDR1 DFQATT and CDR2 SNEGSKA (reference sequence). The CDR3 spans 11 residues. The CDR3 sequence: CRATENTEAFF. CDR3 in DNA: TGCAGAGCGACGGAAAACACTGAAGCTTTCTTT.

This clonotype was counted many times. This rearrangement joins TRBV6-5 to TRBJ2-7, with 8 bases that match TRBD1. Germline CDR1 and CDR2: MNHEY and SVGAGI. The V segment lost 1 base and the J segment 3 bases; nucleotides outside the gene matches: 14. The CDR3 has 18 amino acids. The CDR3, as DNA: TGTGCCAGCAGTTACTATTCTTCGTATGCAGGGGGCCGCTACGAGCAGTACTTC. It specifies CASSYYSSYAGGRYEQYF.

This clonotype was detected once. The chain employs TRBV7-3 and TRBJ1-1; D gene unclear. The CDR3 loop spans 15 amino acids. The germline CDR1 and CDR2 sequences are SGHTA and FQGTGA. V was clipped by 0 bases and J by 5 bases, with 13 bases between them. The CDR3 DNA is TGTGCCAGCAGCTTAACGGACGGGGAGAGGACTGAAGCTTTCTTT. As protein: CASSLTDGERTEAFF.

This clonotype was observed at least ten times. The chain is built from TRBV18 and TRBJ2-1; no clear D. The CDR3 extends over 12 amino acids. Trimming shortened V by 3 bases and J by 6 bases, and 6 bases separated the two germline ends. Germline CDR1 reads KGHSH; CDR2 reads LQKENI. The CDR3 here is CASSPNSNEQFF. The CDR3 region has the DNA TGTGCCAGCTCACCGAACTCCAATGAGCAGTTCTTC.

In nucleotides, the CDR3 is TGTGCCAGCAGTTTATGGCAGGGGGTTTACGAGCAGTACTTC. It codes for CASSLWQGVYEQYF. The J gene is TRBJ2-7, the V gene TRBV12-3 or TRBV12-4; 7 nucleotides match TRBD1. CDR3 length equals 14 residues. J was trimmed by 4 bases and V by 2 bases; bases with no gene match: 5.